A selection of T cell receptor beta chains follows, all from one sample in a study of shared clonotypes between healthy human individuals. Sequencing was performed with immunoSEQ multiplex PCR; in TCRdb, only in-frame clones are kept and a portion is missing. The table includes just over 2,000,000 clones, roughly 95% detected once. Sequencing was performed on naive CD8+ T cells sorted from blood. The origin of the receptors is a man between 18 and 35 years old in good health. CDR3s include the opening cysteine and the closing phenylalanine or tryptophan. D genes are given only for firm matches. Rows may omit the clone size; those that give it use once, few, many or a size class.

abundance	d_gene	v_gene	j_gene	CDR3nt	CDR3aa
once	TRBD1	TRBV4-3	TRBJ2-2	TGCGCCAGCAGCCCTAGGGACAGCACCGGGGAGCTGTTTTTT	CASSPRDSTGELFF
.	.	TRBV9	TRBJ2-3	TGTGCCAGCACCGGCGACTCCGGCACAGATACGCAGTATTTT	CASTGDSGTDTQYF
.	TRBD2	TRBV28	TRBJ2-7	TGTGCCACCGGTACTCAGGACCCGAATTTAGCGGGGACACGCTACGAGCAGTACTTC	CATGTQDPNLAGTRYEQYF
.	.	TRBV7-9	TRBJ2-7	TGTGCCAGCAGTTCCCAGGGGTGGGACGAGCAGTACTTC	CASSSQGWDEQYF
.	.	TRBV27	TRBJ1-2	TGTGCCAGCAGTTTTGGCGACCCAGGGAAGGTCGCGTTC	CASSFGDPGKVAF
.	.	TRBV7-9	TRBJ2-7	TGTGCCAGCAGCGAACTCCGGGAGCAGTACTTC	CASSELREQYF
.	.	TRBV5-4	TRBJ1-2	TGTGCCAGCAGCAGAAGTCAGGGAGCATATGGCTACACCTTC	CASSRSQGAYGYTF
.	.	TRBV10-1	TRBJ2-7	TGCGCCAGCAGTGATGCGGGGATTGACGAGCAGTACTTC	CASSDAGIDEQYF
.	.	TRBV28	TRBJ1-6	TGTGCCAGCAGCGAATCTGGACATAATTCACCCCTCCACTTT	CASSESGHNSPLHF
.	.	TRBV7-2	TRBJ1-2	TGTGCCAGCAGCTCATCCGGACAGCCCCTTAACTATGGCTACACCTTC	CASSSSGQPLNYGYTF
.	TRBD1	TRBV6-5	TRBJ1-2	TGTGCCAGCAGCCCGACAGGGGATGGCTATGGCTACACCTTC	CASSPTGDGYGYTF
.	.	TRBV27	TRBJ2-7	TGTGCCAGCAGTTTATCGGGCCTCTACGAGCAGTACTTC	CASSLSGLYEQYF
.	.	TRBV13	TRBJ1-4	TGTGCCAGCAGCTTTGGGCGGAGTGGTGATTGGGAAAAACTGTTTTTT	CASSFGRSGDWEKLFF
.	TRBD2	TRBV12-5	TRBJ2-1	TGTGCTAGTGGTTTGGTACAGGGGATAGCGGGAGTGCCCCAATGGGGTAATGAGCAGTTCTTC	CASGLVQGIAGVPQWGNEQFF
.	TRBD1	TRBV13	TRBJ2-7	TGTGCCAGCAGCCTGGAGTTGGGACAGGGTAGGAACGAGCAGTACTTC	CASSLELGQGRNEQYF
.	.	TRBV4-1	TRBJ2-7	TGCGCCAGCAGCCAAGAGGCCCCGGGTGAGGAGCAGTACTTC	CASSQEAPGEEQYF
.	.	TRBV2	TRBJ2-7	TGTGCCAGCAGTTTCGCACGGACCTACGAGCAGTACTTC	CASSFARTYEQYF
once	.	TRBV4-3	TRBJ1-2	TGCGCCAGCAGCCCTCGGGCAGCTAACTATGGCTACACCTTC	CASSPRAANYGYTF
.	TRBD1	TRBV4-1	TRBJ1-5	TGCGCCAGCAGCCAAGATAGGACAGGGATCCAGCCCCAGCATTTT	CASSQDRTGIQPQHF
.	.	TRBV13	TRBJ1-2	TGTGCCAGCAGCTTAATAGCAGGAATCGATGGCTACACCTTC	CASSLIAGIDGYTF
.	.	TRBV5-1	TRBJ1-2	TGCGCCAGCAGCTTAAAAGAAAACTATGGCTACACCTTC	CASSLKENYGYTF
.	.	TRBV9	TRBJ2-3	TGTGCCAGCAGCCCGGACCCCCGGCCCACAGATACGCAGTATTTT	CASSPDPRPTDTQYF
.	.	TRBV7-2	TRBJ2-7	TGTGCCAGCAGCTTACGTCCGGGACTTCCTCGCTCCTACGAGCAGTACTTC	CASSLRPGLPRSYEQYF
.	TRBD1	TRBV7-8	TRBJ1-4	TGTGCCAGCAGCTACGGGACAGGGGAAGAAAAACTGTTTTTT	CASSYGTGEEKLFF
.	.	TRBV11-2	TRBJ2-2	TGTGCCAGCAGCCAGGGGGGAGGGGAGCTGTTTTTT	CASSQGGGELFF
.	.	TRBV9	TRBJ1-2	TGTGCCAGCAAGGGGTCGAACTATGGCTACACCTTC	CASKGSNYGYTF
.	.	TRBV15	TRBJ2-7	TGTGCCACCAGCGGGGAATTGTCCTACGAGCAGTACTTC	CATSGELSYEQYF
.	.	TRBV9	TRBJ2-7	TGTGCCAGCAGCGCGGACGGCAACTACGAGCAGTACTTC	CASSADGNYEQYF
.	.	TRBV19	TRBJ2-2	TGTGCCAGTACCATGGGATCTGCGAGCGGGGAGCTGTTTTTT	CASTMGSASGELFF
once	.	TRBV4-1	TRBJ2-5	TGCGCCAGCAGCCTACCCGCGGAGACCCAGTACTTC	CASSLPAETQYF
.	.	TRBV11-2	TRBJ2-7	TGTGCCAGCAGCTTAGGTCGCGGGACCTACGAGCAGTACTTC	CASSLGRGTYEQYF
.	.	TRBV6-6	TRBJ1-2	TGTGCCAGCAGTTACGGCGAAGGACTTAACTATGGCTACACCTTC	CASSYGEGLNYGYTF
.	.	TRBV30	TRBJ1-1	TGTGCCTGGAAGGCGAACACTGAAGCTTTCTTT	CAWKANTEAFF
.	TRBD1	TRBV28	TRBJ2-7	TGTGCCAGCAGCCTGGACAGGGGGTCCTACGAGCAGTACTTC	CASSLDRGSYEQYF
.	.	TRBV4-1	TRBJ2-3	TGCGCCAGCAGCCAAGATGGGCCGGGCACCTACACAGATACGCAGTATTTT	CASSQDGPGTYTDTQYF
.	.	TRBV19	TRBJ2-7	TGTGCCAGTAGTTCCAGTATTTCCTACGAGCAGTACTTC	CASSSSISYEQYF
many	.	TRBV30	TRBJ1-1	TGTGCCTGGAGCATGCAGTTGAACACTGAAGCTTTCTTT	CAWSMQLNTEAFF
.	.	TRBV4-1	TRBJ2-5	TGCGCCAGCAGCCTCGGTGTTTTCCAAGAGACCCAGTACTTC	CASSLGVFQETQYF
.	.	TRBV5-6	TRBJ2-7	TGTGCCAGCAGCTTGGGGACAGACTCCTACGAGCAGTACTTC	CASSLGTDSYEQYF